This is a list of T cell receptor beta chains from one sample in a study of siplizumab effects on memory and regulatory T cells. Sequenced by immunoSEQ multiplex PCR; TCRdb stores in-frame clones only, minus some. The repertoire has fewer than 120,000 clones, 80% to 95% of them found once; the top ten carry approximately 1.2%. Sequences were obtained from CD4+ T cells sorted from blood. The receptors originated from a human donor in good health. Both conserved end residues are part of each CDR3.

v_gene	j_gene	CDR3aa
TRBV9	TRBJ1-2	CASSQGSSYGYTF
TRBV5-5	TRBJ1-4	CASRPTRGEKLFF
TRBV2	TRBJ2-3	CASKGYKDTQYF
TRBV7-6	TRBJ2-3	CASSSGLGEYF
TRBV18	TRBJ1-1	CASSPQGANTEAFF
TRBV4-1	TRBJ2-5	CASSHRTGTTQYF
TRBV11-3	TRBJ2-7	CASSLGGTGTYEQYF
TRBV27	TRBJ1-2	CASSSLDRENYGYTF
TRBV6-1	TRBJ1-1	CASRLRTGGTEAFF
TRBV29-1	TRBJ2-2	CSVVAQGAIGELFF
TRBV7-7	TRBJ2-2	CASSWGPDGGELFF
TRBV6-5	TRBJ1-2	CASSYSETTNYGYTF
TRBV18	TRBJ1-5	CASSPGQGNQPQHF
TRBV5-1	TRBJ2-5	CASSISGQGGETQYF
TRBV12-5	TRBJ1-2	CASAPGGYGYTF
TRBV11-2	TRBJ2-2	CASSFSPGSGELFF
TRBV7-2	TRBJ1-6	CASSTGARTLHF
TRBV19	TRBJ1-4	CASHPGTGVFEKLFF
TRBV5-1	TRBJ1-2	CASSLGTGVGGYTF
TRBV27	TRBJ2-3	CASSQTTGAPEYF
TRBV7-9	TRBJ1-1	CASSLDSSRAEAFF
TRBV6-1	TRBJ1-5	CASSEQGAQPQHF
TRBV6-1	TRBJ2-7	CASIPSGARGYEQYF
TRBV6-5	TRBJ1-2	CASSYSETANYGYTF
TRBV5-1	TRBJ1-2	CASSLLTANYGYTF
TRBV5-1	TRBJ1-1	CASSPSGFATGTEAFF
TRBV5-6	TRBJ2-6	CASSLEGAGANVLTF
TRBV2	TRBJ2-2	CASLRENTGELFF
TRBV5-1	TRBJ2-2	CASRGQTGELFF
TRBV30	TRBJ1-1	CAWSTLTGGTGAFF
TRBV2	TRBJ2-7	CASSDSGTADYEQYF
TRBV27	TRBJ1-5	CASSSSRTGRGNQPQHF
TRBV7-2	TRBJ2-3	CASSLGTSGRPDTQYF
TRBV20-1	TRBJ2-5	CSAREETQYF
TRBV2	TRBJ1-5	CASSAGINQPQHF